Listed below are T cell receptor beta chains from one sample, sequenced in a study of cytomegalovirus exposure and HLA in healthy donors. Measured with immunoSEQ multiplex PCR; TCRdb has only the in-frame clones, and not every one. The sample yields 100,000 to 150,000 clones, over 90% seen once. The sequenced sample consisted of PBMCs. These receptors all stem from a young woman in good health and CMV-seronegative. Each CDR3 is given with its conserved first and last residue. Fields, in order: CDR3 length, V gene, D gene, J gene, CDR3 DNA, CDR3 protein. The D gene is left open where the match is weak.

13	TRBV5-5	TRBD1	TRBJ1-5	TGTGCCAGCAGCCCGGACAGGACCGGGCCCCAGCATTTT	CASSPDRTGPQHF
15	TRBV28	-	TRBJ2-1	TGTGCCAGCAGCTTGATCCCCCCCGCGATCAATGAGCAGTTCTTC	CASSLIPPAINEQFF
14	TRBV29-1	TRBD1	TRBJ1-1	TGCAGCGTTGAAAGGCGGCAGGGGGCGGTTGAAGCTTTCTTT	CSVERRQGAVEAFF
14	TRBV27	-	TRBJ1-1	TGTGCCAGCAGTTTAAACCCGGGGAACACTGAAGCTTTCTTT	CASSLNPGNTEAFF
15	TRBV11-2	TRBD2	TRBJ2-1	TGTGCCAGCAGCGGTAGGGCTAGCGGGAAAGGTGAGCAGTTCTTC	CASSGRASGKGEQFF
15	TRBV11-2	TRBD2	TRBJ2-5	TGTGCCAGCAGCTTAGTGAGTCGGGGGGAAGAGACCCAGTACTTC	CASSLVSRGEETQYF
16	TRBV6-1	-	TRBJ1-4	TGTGCCAGCAGTGAAGCGCTCGGGGGGGGCGAGGGAAAACTGTTTTTT	CASSEALGGGEGKLFF
20	TRBV6-1	-	TRBJ1-1	TGTGCCAGCAGTGAAAGGGAAGCGGGGCCAGCTATAATAGGCAACACTGAAGCTTTCTTT	CASSEREAGPAIIGNTEAFF
17	TRBV6-1	-	TRBJ1-5	TGTGCCAGCAGTGGATTCCCCCCATCCAAGCTAAATCAGCCCCAGCATTTT	CASSGFPPSKLNQPQHF
16	TRBV7-7	-	TRBJ2-2	TGTGCTAGCAGCGCGATCGTGGGCGGCCCGGGGGGGGAGCTGTTTTTT	CASSAIVGGPGGELFF
13	TRBV5-5	-	TRBJ1-2	TGTGCCAGCAGCTTAGGGGCCCAGCCTGGCTACACCTTC	CASSLGAQPGYTF
14	TRBV5-1	-	TRBJ2-1	TGCGCCAGCTCCGGGGGAGAGCCCTACAATGAGCAGTTCTTC	CASSGGEPYNEQFF
15	TRBV19	-	TRBJ1-5	TGTGCCAGTAGTGGGGGGGCCGGGGGCGAGGCGCCCCAGCATTTT	CASSGGAGGEAPQHF
15	TRBV7-3	TRBD2	TRBJ2-5	TGTGCCAGCAGCTTGGGACTAGCGGGGGTGGAGACCCAGTACTTC	CASSLGLAGVETQYF
15	TRBV10-1	TRBD2	TRBJ2-7	TGCGCCAGCAGTGAGTCGACTAGCGGACAATACGAGCAGTACTTC	CASSESTSGQYEQYF
13	TRBV7-9	-	TRBJ2-7	TGTGCCAGCAGATCGACAGGGACTGTCGAGCAGTACTTC	CASRSTGTVEQYF
14	TRBV30	TRBD2	TRBJ2-3	TGTGCCTGGAGTGGGGGAGGGTTGGAAAATACGCAGTATTTT	CAWSGGGLENTQYF
14	TRBV5-1	-	TRBJ2-7	TGCGCCAGCAGCATCCAACAACAGGGCTACGAGCAGTACTTC	CASSIQQQGYEQYF
16	TRBV28	TRBD1	TRBJ2-7	TGTGCCAGCACCACTCTGGGACAGGCCTACTCCTACGAGCAGTACTTC	CASTTLGQAYSYEQYF